These 9 T cell receptor beta chains originate from one sample sequenced in a study of human T cells and chemical hapten exposure (dated by TCRdb to the early 2020s). Preparation of the library involved RACE. Sequencer: NextSeq 500. Clones were called with MiXCR by TCRdb after fastp trimmed the public reads at Q25, and only in-frame beta chains were retained. Duplicate CDR3 protein sequences are folded into a single record with the most common DNA and genes. The sample table shows about 85,000 distinct CDR3 sequences, and around a tenth are seen once. The ten most abundant clones make up roughly 1.4% of the sample. What the time point label conveys for this sample: patch test 2, 6 weeks after DPC sensitization. The intended sense of this specimen's treatment or condition label: therapeutic diphenylcyclopropenone sensitization with weekly scalp DPC. The sample in question was whole blood, obtained in connection with sensitization to the hapten diphenylcyclopropenone (DPC). Every receptor here comes from a man younger than 35 with alopecia areata. Some clones in this sample may be carry-over from other donors' samples.

As DNA, the CDR3 is TGTGCCAGCAGCCAAGATCCACTAGCGGGGGAAACTAGTGAGCAGTTCTTC. It translates to CASSQDPLAGETSEQFF. J is TRBJ2-1 and V is TRBV3-1; 11 positions agree with TRBD2. The CDR3 spans 17 residues. Germline V gene data show CDR1 as LGHDT and CDR2 as YNNKEL (reference sequence). With V trimmed by 0 bases and J by 9 bases, 10 bases remained unmatched.

This rearrangement joins TRBV7-6 to TRBJ1-1, with D hard to call. V lost 3 bases and J lost 1, with 6 bases in between. This CDR3 spans 13 amino acids. The V gene's germline CDR1 is SGHVS and CDR2 FNYEAQ. In nucleotides, the CDR3 is TGTGCCAGCAGCTTTGCCCAGAACACTGAAGCTTTCTTT. Protein: CASSFAQNTEAFF. The full variable domain, rest sourced from reference TRBV7-6 and TRBJ1-1, is GAGVSQSPRYKVTKRGQDVALRCDPISGHVSLYWYRQALGQGPEFLTYFNYEAQQDKSGLPNDRFSAERPEGSISTLTIQRTEQRDSAMYRCASSFAQNTEAFFGQGTRLTVV.

This clonotype occurred a few times. V gene TRBV5-5 combines with J gene TRBJ2-7, with 10 nucleotides matching TRBD1. CDR1 and CDR2 (germline): SGHKS, YYEKEE (reference sequence). CDR3 size: 15 residues. The junction had 5 bases not matched to a gene; V was cut back by 4 bases and J by 1 base. The CDR3 DNA is TGTGCCAGCAGCGCCTGGACAGGGGGGTCCTACGAGCAGTACTTC. This codes for CASSAWTGGSYEQYF.

There are many counts of this clonotype. This CDR3 reads CASSLPAIYEQYF. The CDR3 DNA sequence: TGTGCCAGCAGCTTACCGGCTATCTACGAGCAGTACTTC. V gene TRBV7-9 combines with J gene TRBJ2-7; D is undetermined. Germline assignment: CDR1 SEHNR and CDR2 FQNEAQ (reference sequence). This CDR3 spans 13 amino acids. Trimming left V 2 bases short and J 3 bases short, with 8 bases between.

This clonotype has at least ten counts. V gene TRBV4-3 combines with J gene TRBJ1-5; no firm D call. There are 13 residues in the CDR3. Germline values: CDR1 LGHNA, CDR2 YSLEER. V lost 0 bases, J lost 7 bases, and 7 bases lay in between. CDR3 sequence: CASSQEPPQPQHF. The CDR3 DNA reads TGCGCCAGCAGCCAAGAACCCCCCCAGCCCCAGCATTTT.

In this sample, this clonotype turned up a few times. The chain has TRBV10-3 and TRBJ2-1; D not resolved. The CDR3 loop spans 16 amino acids. The V end was cut by 0 bases, the J end by 0 bases, with 9 bases between. Germline-derived CDR1 and CDR2 are ENHRY and SYGVKD. The CDR3 DNA reads as TGTGCCATCAGTGAGTCGGTAAGGATCTCCTACAATGAGCAGTTCTTC. Translated, it gives CAISESVRISYNEQFF.

This clonotype showed up many times. The gene calls are TRBV12-3 or TRBV12-4 and TRBJ2-7; TRBD1 matches at 7 bases. Losses at the gene ends were 4 bases for V and 2 bases for J; bases not matched to a gene: 2. The CDR3 has 13 residues. The CDR3 spells CASSSGQTYEQYV. The CDR3 DNA reads TGTGCCAGCAGTTCGGGACAGACCTACGAGCAGTACGTC.

The sample holds many counts of this clonotype. The rearrangement uses TRBV7-9 and TRBJ1-2; the D gene is possibly TRBD1 (5 bases). The CDR3 has 16 amino acids. Looked up from germline, CDR1 is SEHNR and CDR2 is FQNEAQ (reference sequence). V lost 5 bases and J 4 bases, leaving 20 bases between the germline ends. The CDR3 spells CASSGWGRTRSYGYTF. Written as DNA, the CDR3 is TGTGCCAGCAGCGGCTGGGGACGGACGAGAAGCTATGGCTACACCTTC.

This clonotype was detected ten times or more. J is TRBJ1-1 and V is TRBV6-2 or TRBV6-3, with D hard to call. This CDR3 has 13 amino acids. Trimming removed 4 bases at V and 1 base at J, with 7 bases between. Germline V gene sequence: CDR1 MNHEY, CDR2 SVGEGT. The CDR3 nucleotides read TGTGCCAGCAGTTCTCAGGCGAACACTGAAGCTTTCTTT. As protein: CASSSQANTEAFF.